This T cell receptor beta chain appears in the sequencing data of a study of blood T cell repertoires in COVID-19. Study overall: Acute and convalescent COVID-19 specimens originated in the United States, Italy and Spain.

Repertoires were generated with immunoSEQ multiplex PCR, while TCRdb's copy carries only in-frame clones and drops some. The sample records approximately 160,000 clones, about 83% being singletons. The CDR3 extends over 15 amino acids. Germline V gives CDR1 LNHDA, CDR2 SQIVND (reference sequence). V lost 6 bases, J lost 4 bases, and 7 bases stayed unmatched. The sequence was collected from a man in his sixties with acute or convalescent COVID-19. Input material: peripheral blood. The rearrangement links TRBV19 to TRBJ1-3, with 9 positions matching TRBD1. The CDR3: CASSRQGVKGNTIYF. Written as DNA, the CDR3 is TGTGCCAGTAGCCGACAGGGGGTGAAAGGAAACACCATATATTTT.